The present T cell receptor beta chain was sequenced within a study of blood T cell dynamics during melanoma immunotherapy. Sample time point: week 3, after first cycle of checkpoint inhibitor. V shed 2 bases and J shed 11 bases, with 15 bases lying between them. The CDR3 sequence is 14 residues long. From germline, CDR1 is SGHAT and CDR2 FQNNGV. Assay: immunoSEQ multiplex PCR; the TCRdb copy retains only in-frame clones and omits some. The sample has some 10,000 clones; 80% are singletons. Sequenced material: blood, taken from a patient treated with checkpoint blockade. This receptor was identified in a human donor with melanoma. V and J are TRBV11-2 and TRBJ2-2, with D perhaps matching TRBD1 or TRBD2 (6 bases each). CDR3 loop: CASSLLVGGGELFF. In DNA, the CDR3 is TGTGCCAGCAGCTTATTGGTGGGGGGCGGCGAGCTGTTTTTT. Complete variable domain (other parts from reference TRBV11-2 and TRBJ2-2): EAGVAQSPRYKIIEKRQSVAFWCNPISGHATLYWYQQILGQGPKLLIQFQNNGVVDDSQLPKDRFSAERLKGVDSTLKIQPAKLEDSAVYLCASSLLVGGGELFFGEGSRLTVL.